This T cell receptor (beta chain) was identified during a study of vaccination and CD4 T cells after COVID-19. The V gene end was trimmed by 4 bases and the J gene end by 2 bases; junction bases not matched to a gene: 12. The V gene's germline CDR1 is KGHSH and CDR2 LQKENI. CDR3 length: 17 amino acids. Study outcomes and limitations: Convalescent patients studied were relatively few, and early post-infection timepoints were absent. Researchers report that 304 of 307 vaccine-specific clones in convalescent patients proved spike mono-reactive.

A remark on this clonotype: What it binds is unknown.

The treatment is: approximately 10-day PBMC culture with coronavirus spike peptide pools or control peptides (ViraFEST assay). Oncomine TCR Beta short-read sequencing was applied to DNA from cultured CD4+ T cells. TCRdb independently ran MiXCR on the PCR reads; one entry per CDR3 protein. The repertoire consists of about 19,000 distinct CDR3 sequences, with more than 40% occurring once and the leading ten covering roughly 4.2%. The chain combines TRBV18 with TRBJ1-2; TRBD1 matches 8 bases. The TCR originated in a human donor who had recovered from COVID-19. Material for sequencing was CD4+ T cells from blood, cultured in vitro. The CDR3, as DNA: TGTGCCAGCTCACAAGCAGCGCTCAGGGGGCACAACTATGGCTACACCTTC. This translates into CASSQAALRGHNYGYTF.